The 29 T cell receptor beta chains below come from one sample, sequenced in a study of control samples from healthy donors and cancer patients. Clones were read by immunoSEQ multiplex PCR, and TCRdb kept only the in-frame ones, dropping some. The repertoire holds about 75,000 clones, with around 95% as singletons. Sequences were obtained from blood. These receptors were collected from a woman aged 40 to 50 in good health.

This rearrangement joins TRBV7-9 to TRBJ2-5; TRBD2 is a possible D gene (5 bases). This CDR3 spans 16 amino acids. V gave up 1 base and J gave up 2 bases, with 14 bases separating them. Germline CDR1 and CDR2: SEHNR and FQNEAQ (reference sequence). The chain's CDR3 is CASSLGFSLGQETQYF. The CDR3 bases are TGTGCCAGCAGCTTAGGTTTCTCACTAGGGCAAGAGACCCAGTACTTC.

This chain connects TRBV6-5 to TRBJ1-2; D remains ambiguous. V lost 0 bases to trimming and J lost 3 bases, with 11 bases between them. The CDR3 is 15 residues long. Germline CDR1 is MNHEY and CDR2 is SVGAGI. The CDR3 DNA is TGTGCCAGCAGTTACTCGACGAACGGGGACTATGGCTACACCTTC. Residues: CASSYSTNGDYGYTF.

This chain uses TRBV30 with TRBJ2-5, with no clear D. The CDR3 runs 13 residues. Between the trimmed V and J ends, which lost 2 bases and 5 bases, there was a span of 12 bases. Germline values: CDR1 GTSNPN, CDR2 SVGIG (reference sequence). CDR3 loop: CAWSSPVRETQYF. The CDR3 bases are TGTGCCTGGAGTTCACCAGTCCGGGAGACCCAGTACTTC.

The rearrangement joins TRBV6-4 to TRBJ2-2; TRBD2 agrees at 10 bases. Trimming cost V 7 bases and J 6 bases; bases outside gene matches: 5. This CDR3 has 14 amino acids. CDR1 is MRHNA, CDR2 SNTAGT, per germline. The CDR3 is CASIQREGSGELFF. In nucleotides, the CDR3 is TGTGCCAGCATCCAGCGGGAGGGGTCCGGGGAGCTGTTTTTT.

The J gene is TRBJ2-1, the V gene TRBV6-2 or TRBV6-3; D gene uncertain. The length of the CDR3 is 13 residues. V was cut by 3 bases and J by 10 bases, with 13 bases left in between. Germline V gives CDR1 MNHEY, CDR2 SVGEGT. CDR3: CASSYLGRREQFF. The CDR3 DNA follows: TGTGCCAGCAGTTATCTAGGACGCCGAGAGCAGTTCTTC.

The rearrangement joins TRBV12-3 or TRBV12-4 to TRBJ2-1; no clear D. V was cut by 5 bases and J by 10 bases, with 9 bases left in between. The CDR3 extends over 11 amino acids. The CDR3 here is CASSLLEEQFF. The CDR3 nucleotides read TGTGCCAGCAGTCTGTTAGAGGAGCAGTTCTTC.

The J gene is TRBJ1-5, the V gene TRBV6-5; D is possibly TRBD1 (5 bases). Per germline, CDR1 MNHEY and CDR2 SVGAGI. V lost 4 bases to trimming and J lost 2 bases, with 12 bases between them. The CDR3 contains 15 residues. The CDR3, as DNA: TGTGCCAGCAGTTCGGGGCAGATAGGCAATCAGCCCCAGCATTTT. Its protein is CASSSGQIGNQPQHF.

This clone was detected once. The chain joins TRBV7-2 to TRBJ1-2; D unresolved. With 2 bases removed from V and 4 bases from J, the gap between germline ends came to 14 bases. There are 15 residues in the CDR3. CDR1 SGHTA and CDR2 FQGNSA come from the germline V gene. CDR3 sequence (DNA): TGTGCCAGCAGCTTAAGTGTAGACGGAGGCTATGGCTACACCTTC. Residues: CASSLSVDGGYGYTF.

The V and J genes are TRBV4-1 and TRBJ1-1, with D hard to call. CDR1 and CDR2 (germline): MGHRA, YSYEKL. The ends were cut back, 0 bases at V and 6 bases at J, with 5 bases in the middle. The CDR3 runs to 12 residues. In DNA form, the CDR3 reads TGCGCCAGCAGCCAAGATGGGGCTGAAGCTTTCTTT. It translates to CASSQDGAEAFF.

This chain links TRBV5-1 with TRBJ2-5; 8 bases fit TRBD2. CDR3 length: 14 residues. Germline lookup yields CDR1 SGHRS and CDR2 YFSETQ. The junction had 6 bases not matched to a gene; V was cut back by 4 bases and J by 4 bases. The CDR3 spells CASSPGLVRETQYF. The CDR3 coding sequence is TGCGCCAGCAGCCCGGGACTAGTGAGAGAGACCCAGTACTTC.

A word on this clone: A read error may produce the germline difference seen at one junction end. V is TRBV7-6 and J is TRBJ2-1; the D is unclear. From germline, CDR1 is SGHVS and CDR2 FNYEAQ. This CDR3 has 14 residues. The CDR3 sequence is CATSDRASYNEQFF. DNA for the CDR3: TGTGCCACCAGCGATCGTGCCTCCTACAATGAGCAGTTCTTC.

CDR3 coding DNA: TGTGCCAGCAGCCAAGGGGGGCGGGTTAATGAAAAACTGTTTTTT. Translated, it gives CASSQGGRVNEKLFF. The V call is TRBV27, the J call TRBJ1-4; the D gene is possibly TRBD1 (6 bases). The CDR3 consists of 15 residues. V was pared by 6 bases and J by 4 bases, with 15 bases between. The germline V gene has CDR1 MNHEY and CDR2 SMNVEV (reference sequence).

The V and J genes are TRBV2 and TRBJ2-2; TRBD2 might be the D (5 bases). Looked up from germline, CDR1 is SNHLY and CDR2 is FYNNEI. CDR3 length equals 13 residues. The germline V and J ends were trimmed by 6 bases and 4 bases, with 9 bases remaining between them. CDR3 region: CASRTTTTGELFF. CDR3 DNA: TGTGCCAGCAGGACGACTACCACCGGGGAGCTGTTTTTT.

This sequence joins TRBV3-1 (or the pseudogene TRBV3-2) and TRBJ1-1; D perhaps matches TRBD1 (5 bases). CDR1 and CDR2 from the germline V gene are LGHDT and YNNKEL (reference sequence). V lost 3 bases to trimming and J lost 2 bases, with 16 bases between them. This CDR3 has 16 residues. CDR3 nucleotide sequence: TGTGCCAGCAGCCACAACGGGGCAGGGCTAAACACTGAAGCTTTCTTT. Translating it yields CASSHNGAGLNTEAFF.

The chain employs TRBV28 and TRBJ2-6; D call uncertain. Trimming shortened V by 3 bases and J by 2 bases, and 8 bases separated the two germline ends. The germline V gene has CDR1 MDHEN and CDR2 SYDVKM. The length of the CDR3 is 15 residues. The DNA for the CDR3 is TGTGCCAGCAGTTTCAACATCGCTGGGGCCAACGTCCTGACTTTC. Amino acids: CASSFNIAGANVLTF.

The chain is built from TRBV5-8 and TRBJ2-2; D gene uncertain. There are 14 residues in the CDR3. Trimming removed 0 bases from V and 3 bases from J, with 6 bases in between. Germline V CDR1 and CDR2: SGHTS, YDEGEE. CDR3 nucleotides: TGTGCCAGCAGCTTGGTGTGGGACACCGGGGAGCTGTTTTTT. Translation: CASSLVWDTGELFF.

The V call is TRBV6-6, the J call TRBJ2-3; D gene ambiguous. Germline CDR1 reads MNHNY; CDR2 reads SVGAGI (reference sequence). This CDR3 has 12 amino acids. V shed 7 bases and J shed 6 bases, with 11 bases lying between them. CDR3 DNA sequence: TGTGCCAGCACCTACGATGGGGATACGCAGTATTTT. Translated: CASTYDGDTQYF.

V and J are TRBV6-5 and TRBJ2-3; D is uncertain. CDR3 length: 15 residues. Trimming took 0 bases from V and 1 from J, leaving 8 bases between them. Germline lookup yields CDR1 MNHEY and CDR2 SVGAGI. The CDR3 DNA is TGTGCCAGCAGTTACTCGAGGTACGGCACAGATACGCAGTATTTT. Residues: CASSYSRYGTDTQYF.

This clone was found once. The chain is built from TRBV2 and TRBJ1-1; maybe TRBD1 (5 bases). The length of the CDR3 is 15 residues. The germline V and J ends were trimmed by 1 base and 2 bases, with 11 bases remaining between them. Germline loops: CDR1 SNHLY, CDR2 FYNNEI. CDR3 sequence reads: CASSEVGPFNTEAFF. Here the CDR3 DNA reads TGTGCCAGCAGTGAAGTGGGACCTTTTAACACTGAAGCTTTCTTT.

The rearrangement joins TRBV10-2 to TRBJ2-1; D is undetermined. Germline V lookup: CDR1 WSHSY, CDR2 SAAADI. V lost 6 bases, J lost 3 bases, and 6 bases lay in between. The CDR3 sequence is 12 residues long. The CDR3: CASRSDYNEQFF. Here the CDR3 DNA reads TGCGCCAGCAGGAGCGACTACAATGAGCAGTTCTTC.

This clone has just one count. J is TRBJ2-1 and V is TRBV24-1, with 10 bases that match TRBD1. Germline values: CDR1 KGHDR, CDR2 SFDVKD. The CDR3 sequence is 16 residues long. Trimming took 4 bases from V and 2 from J; bases not matched to a gene: 4. The DNA of the CDR3 is TGTGCCACCAGTGAGGCTGGACAGGGGGCCTACAATGAGCAGTTCTTC. Protein sequence: CATSEAGQGAYNEQFF.

The V gene is TRBV19, the J gene TRBJ1-2, with D hard to call. Trimming removed 2 bases at V and 5 bases at J, with 6 bases between. Per germline, CDR1 LNHDA and CDR2 SQIVND (reference sequence). The CDR3 runs 12 residues. The CDR3 coding sequence is TGTGCCAGTAGTATATCCTGGTATGGCTACACCTTC. Its protein product is CASSISWYGYTF.

The chain has TRBV11-2 and TRBJ2-7, with 9 bases fitting TRBD2. Germline CDR1 SGHAT, CDR2 FQNNGV. This CDR3 is 18 amino acids long. With V trimmed by 5 bases and J by 0 bases, 14 bases remained unmatched. The CDR3 protein is CASSPRLGSGGLSYEQYF. Written as DNA, the CDR3 is TGTGCCAGCAGCCCCCGCTTAGGTAGCGGGGGCCTCTCCTACGAGCAGTACTTC. Full variable domain (remainder filled in from reference TRBV11-2 and TRBJ2-7): EAGVAQSPRYKIIEKRQSVAFWCNPISGHATLYWYQQILGQGPKLLIQFQNNGVVDDSQLPKDRFSAERLKGVDSTLKIQPAKLEDSAVYLCASSPRLGSGGLSYEQYFGPGTRLTVT.

The CDR3 loop reads CASSRTAGWGNTGELFF. As DNA, the CDR3 is TGTGCCAGCAGCCGAACAGCGGGATGGGGGAACACCGGGGAGCTGTTTTTT. The chain joins TRBV7-6 to TRBJ2-2; 7 nucleotides match TRBD2. The germline V gene has CDR1 SGHVS and CDR2 FNYEAQ. The CDR3 extends over 17 amino acids. With 5 bases clipped from V and 1 base from J, the junction kept 10 bases outside the gene matches.

The genes are TRBV6-5 and TRBJ2-2; 9 bases match TRBD2. The germline CDR1 and CDR2 sequences are MNHEY and SVGAGI. This CDR3 is built from 15 residues. The V segment lost 5 bases and the J segment 7 bases; nucleotides outside the gene matches: 8. The CDR3 region is CASSLAGGGGGELFF. The CDR3 DNA sequence: TGTGCCAGCAGTCTTGCGGGAGGGGGTGGCGGGGAGCTGTTTTTT.

V usage is TRBV19 and J usage is TRBJ1-5; D not resolved. Germline CDR1 LNHDA, CDR2 SQIVND (reference sequence). This CDR3 is 15 amino acids long. Trimming took off 3 bases at V and 4 bases at J, with 13 bases between the two ends. The CDR3 sequence is CASSIPDPGNQPQHF. CDR3 DNA: TGTGCCAGTAGTATTCCCGACCCCGGGAATCAGCCCCAGCATTTT.

The V call is TRBV3-1 (or the pseudogene TRBV3-2), the J call TRBJ1-6, with D unresolved. Germline V gene lookup returns CDR1 LGHDT and CDR2 YNNKEL (reference sequence). The CDR3 is 14 amino acids. Trimming took 0 bases from V and 7 from J, leaving 7 bases between them. CDR3 loop: CASSQDGSNSPLHF. In DNA form, the CDR3 reads TGTGCCAGCAGCCAAGACGGCAGCAATTCACCCCTCCACTTT.

The V gene is TRBV5-4, the J gene TRBJ1-3; D is unresolved. Trimming left V 7 bases short and J 2 bases short, with 16 bases between. The CDR3 is made up of 15 amino acids. Per germline, CDR1 SGHNT and CDR2 YYREEE (reference sequence). The CDR3 sequence is CASRPGGMAGNTIYF. The CDR3, as DNA: TGTGCCAGCCGTCCCGGAGGGATGGCTGGAAACACCATATATTTT.

This clone appeared once. J is TRBJ2-1 and V is TRBV3-1 (or the pseudogene TRBV3-2); tentatively, D is TRBD2 (6 bases). The CDR3 is 14 residues long. CDR1 and CDR2 (germline): LGHDT, YNNKEL (reference sequence). V was trimmed by 5 bases and J by 7 bases, leaving 15 bases between them. The CDR3 region has the DNA TGTGCCAGCAGCTTTTGGAGGGCTGGGAATGAGCAGTTCTTC. It codes for CASSFWRAGNEQFF.